This entry features one T cell receptor (beta chain) sequence. CDR1 and CDR2 from the germline V gene are LNHDA and SQIVND (reference sequence). With V trimmed by 4 bases and J by 5 bases, 3 bases remained unmatched. This CDR3 spans 14 amino acids. The data derive from a study of blood T cell repertoires in COVID-19. The protocol was immunoSEQ multiplex PCR, while the TCRdb copy is restricted to in-frame clones and leaves out a portion. The repertoire includes approximately 490,000 clones, roughly 87% of them detected once, and under 0.85% sits in the top ten. The V gene is TRBV19, the J gene TRBJ1-1; TRBD1 aligns across 11 bases. The sample taken for sequencing was PBMCs or T cells enriched from blood (not recorded which). The TCR was taken from a woman aged 18-30 years who had recovered from COVID-19. CDR3 residues: CASSRDRGGTEAFF. The CDR3 region has the DNA TGTGCCAGTAGTAGGGACAGGGGGGGGACTGAAGCTTTCTTT.